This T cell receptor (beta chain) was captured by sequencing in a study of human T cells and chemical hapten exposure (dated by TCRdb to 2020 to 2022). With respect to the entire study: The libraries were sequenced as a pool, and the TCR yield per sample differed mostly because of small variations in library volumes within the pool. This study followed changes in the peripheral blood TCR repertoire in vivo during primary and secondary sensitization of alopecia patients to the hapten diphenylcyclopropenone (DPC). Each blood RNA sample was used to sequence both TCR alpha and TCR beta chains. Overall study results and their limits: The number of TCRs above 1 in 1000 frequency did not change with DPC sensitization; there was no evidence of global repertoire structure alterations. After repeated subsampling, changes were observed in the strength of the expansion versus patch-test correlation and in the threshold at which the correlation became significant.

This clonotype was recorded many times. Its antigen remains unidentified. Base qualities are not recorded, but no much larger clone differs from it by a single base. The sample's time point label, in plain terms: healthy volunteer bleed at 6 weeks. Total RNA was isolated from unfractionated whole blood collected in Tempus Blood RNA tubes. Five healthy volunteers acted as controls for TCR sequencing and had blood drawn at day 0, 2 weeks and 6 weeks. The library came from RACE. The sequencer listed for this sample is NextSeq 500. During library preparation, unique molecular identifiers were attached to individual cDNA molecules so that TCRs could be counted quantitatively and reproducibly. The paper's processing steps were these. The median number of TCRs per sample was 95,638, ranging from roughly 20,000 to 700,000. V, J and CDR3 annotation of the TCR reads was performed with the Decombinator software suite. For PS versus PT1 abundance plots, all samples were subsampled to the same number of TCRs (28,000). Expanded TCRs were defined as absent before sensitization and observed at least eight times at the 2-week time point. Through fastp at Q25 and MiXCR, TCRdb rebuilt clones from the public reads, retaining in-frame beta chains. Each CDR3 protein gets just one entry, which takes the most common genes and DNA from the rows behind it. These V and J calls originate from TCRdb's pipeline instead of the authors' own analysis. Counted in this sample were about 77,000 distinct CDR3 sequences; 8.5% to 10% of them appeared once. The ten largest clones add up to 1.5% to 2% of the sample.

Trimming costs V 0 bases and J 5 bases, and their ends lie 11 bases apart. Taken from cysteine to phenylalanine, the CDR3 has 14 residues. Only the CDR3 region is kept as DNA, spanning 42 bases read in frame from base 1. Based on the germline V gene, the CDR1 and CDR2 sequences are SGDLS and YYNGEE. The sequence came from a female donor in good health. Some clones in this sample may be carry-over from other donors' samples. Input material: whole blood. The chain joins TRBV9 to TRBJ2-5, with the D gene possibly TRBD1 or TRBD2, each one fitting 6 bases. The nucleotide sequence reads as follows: TGTGCCAGCAGCGTAGCGGGGGCCGGGGAGACCCAGTACTTC. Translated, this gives CASSVAGAGETQYF. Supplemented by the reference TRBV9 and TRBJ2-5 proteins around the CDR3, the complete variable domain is DSGVTQTPKHLITATGQRVTLRCSPRSGDLSVYWYQQSLDQGLQFLIQYYNGEERAKGNILERFSAQQFPDLHSELNLSSLELGDSALYFCASSVAGAGETQYFGPGTRLLVL.